The clone carrying this T cell receptor (beta chain) was seen only a few times. Each CDR3 protein is one row after TCRdb ran MiXCR on the 5' RACE reads. The sample lists hundreds of thousands of distinct CDR3 sequences; 18% were seen once. The source of the sample is a study of T cells after yellow fever vaccination. This CDR3 region has 17 residues. With 1 base removed from V and 3 bases from J, the gap between germline ends came to 18 bases. In germline, CDR1 is MGHRA, CDR2 YSYEKL. The TCR originated in a man aged 18 to 29 who received the YFV17D yellow fever vaccine. This chain joins TRBV4-1 and TRBJ1-1; maybe TRBD1 (6 bases). Here the sequenced sample was PBMCs, taken before the yellow fever booster vaccination. CDR3 DNA: TGCGCCAGCAGCCAAGTGACAGGTTCAGAGGGAGACACTGAAGCTTTCTTT. Translation: CASSQVTGSEGDTEAFF.